This TCR beta chain originates from a study of spatial heterogeneity in lung cancer. Study-wide context: Unique TCR and UMI combinations averaged more than ten appearances each in raw reads. Points from the study as a whole: Nonsynonymous mutations, ubiquitous and regional, were tracked respectively by counts of ubiquitous and regional expanded TCRs. How many expanded intratumoral alpha and beta TCRs were present tracked the tumor mutation count, which was a count of nonsynonymous mutations.

As regards this clonotype: Its antigen remains unknown. This beta chain is a stray read from a library made for alpha chains; its abundance is not meaningful.

This CDR3 has 15 amino acids. Per germline, CDR1 MRHNA and CDR2 SNTAGT. The V end lost 0 bases, the J end lost 4 bases, and 11 bases lay between the germline ends. TCR cDNA molecules each carried a unique molecular identifier. TCRdb processed the 5' RACE reads anew with MiXCR; each CDR3 protein has one entry. Of 2,500 to 3,500 distinct CDR3 sequences detected, over 15% appear once; the ten largest clones hold approximately 15%. Time point reported: sample taken at primary tumor resection. The receptor was derived from a male donor with early-stage non-small cell lung cancer. The specimen was lung tumor tissue, collected at surgery. The V gene is TRBV6-4, the J gene TRBJ2-3; a weak D match, TRBD1 (6 bases). CDR3 in amino acids: CASSDSRQGSDTQYF. The DNA for the CDR3 is TGTGCCAGCAGTGACTCGAGGCAGGGGTCAGATACGCAGTATTTT.